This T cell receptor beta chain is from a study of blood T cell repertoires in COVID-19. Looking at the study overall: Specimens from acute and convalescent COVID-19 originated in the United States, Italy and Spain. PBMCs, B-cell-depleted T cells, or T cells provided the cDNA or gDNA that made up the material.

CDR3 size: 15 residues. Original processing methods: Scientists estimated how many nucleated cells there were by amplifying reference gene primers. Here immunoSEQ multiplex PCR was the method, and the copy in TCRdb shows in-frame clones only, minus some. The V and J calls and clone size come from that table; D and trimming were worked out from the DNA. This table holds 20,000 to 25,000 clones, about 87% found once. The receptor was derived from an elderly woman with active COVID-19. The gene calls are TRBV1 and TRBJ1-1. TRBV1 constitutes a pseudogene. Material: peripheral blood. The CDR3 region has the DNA TGCACCAGCAGCCAGGGAGCCAGACGGAACACTGAAGCTTTCTTT. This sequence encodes CTSSQGARRNTEAFF.